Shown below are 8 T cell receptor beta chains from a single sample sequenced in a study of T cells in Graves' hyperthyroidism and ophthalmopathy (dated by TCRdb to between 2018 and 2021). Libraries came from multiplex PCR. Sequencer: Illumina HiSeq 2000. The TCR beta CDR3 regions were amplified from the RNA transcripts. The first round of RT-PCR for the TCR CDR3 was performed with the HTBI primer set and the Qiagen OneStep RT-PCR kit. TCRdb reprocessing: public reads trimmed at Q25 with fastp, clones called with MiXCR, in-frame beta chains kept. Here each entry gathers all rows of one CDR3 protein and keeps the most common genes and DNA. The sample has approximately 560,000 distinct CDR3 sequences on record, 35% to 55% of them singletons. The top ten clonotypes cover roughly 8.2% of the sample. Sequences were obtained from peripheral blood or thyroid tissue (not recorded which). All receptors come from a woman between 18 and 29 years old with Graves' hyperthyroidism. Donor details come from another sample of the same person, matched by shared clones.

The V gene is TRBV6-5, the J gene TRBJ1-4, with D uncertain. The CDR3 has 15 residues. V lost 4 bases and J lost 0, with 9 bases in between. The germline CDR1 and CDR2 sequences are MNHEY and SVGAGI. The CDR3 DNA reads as TGTGCCAGCAGTTCCTGGACGGCAACTAATGAAAAACTGTTTTTT. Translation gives CASSSWTATNEKLFF.

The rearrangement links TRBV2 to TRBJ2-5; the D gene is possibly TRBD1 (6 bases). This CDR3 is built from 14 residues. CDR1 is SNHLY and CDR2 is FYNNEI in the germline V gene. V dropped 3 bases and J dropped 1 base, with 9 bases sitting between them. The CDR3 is CASSEDSFQETQYF. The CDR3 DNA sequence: TGTGCCAGCAGTGAGGACAGTTTCCAAGAGACCCAGTACTTC.

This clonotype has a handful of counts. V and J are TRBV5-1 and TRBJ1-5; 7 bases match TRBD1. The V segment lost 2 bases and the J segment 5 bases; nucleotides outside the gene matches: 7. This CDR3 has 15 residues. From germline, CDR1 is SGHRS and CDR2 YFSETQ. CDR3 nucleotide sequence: TGCGCCAGCAGCTTAACAGGGGTGGGGGATCAGCCCCAGCATTTT. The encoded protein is CASSLTGVGDQPQHF.

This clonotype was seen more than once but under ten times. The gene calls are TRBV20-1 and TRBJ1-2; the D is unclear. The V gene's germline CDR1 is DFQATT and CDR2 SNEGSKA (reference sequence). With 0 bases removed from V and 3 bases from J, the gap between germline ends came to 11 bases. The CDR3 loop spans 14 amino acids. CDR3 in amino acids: CSARDPRVDYGYTF. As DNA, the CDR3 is TGCAGTGCTAGAGATCCCCGGGTCGACTATGGCTACACCTTC.

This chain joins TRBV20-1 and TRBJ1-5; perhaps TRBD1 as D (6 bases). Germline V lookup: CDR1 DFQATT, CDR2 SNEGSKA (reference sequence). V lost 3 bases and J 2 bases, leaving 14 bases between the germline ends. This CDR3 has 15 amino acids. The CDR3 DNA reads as TGCAGTGCTAGGCTGGGGGGCATGGGCAATCAGCCCCAGCATTTT. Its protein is CSARLGGMGNQPQHF.

CDR3 region: CAISDRDLETQYF. Written as DNA, the CDR3 is TGTGCCATCAGTGACAGGGATTTGGAGACCCAGTACTTC. This chain connects TRBV10-3 to TRBJ2-5, with D possibly matching TRBD1 (5 bases). The V gene's germline CDR1 is ENHRY and CDR2 SYGVKD. The CDR3 is made up of 13 amino acids. V lost 3 bases and J 5 bases, leaving 10 bases between the germline ends.

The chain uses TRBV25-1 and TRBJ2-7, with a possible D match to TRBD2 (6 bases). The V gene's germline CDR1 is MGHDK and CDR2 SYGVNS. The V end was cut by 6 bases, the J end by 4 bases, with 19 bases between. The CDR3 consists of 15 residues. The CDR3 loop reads CASSPSDGRWYEQYF. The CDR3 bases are TGTGCCAGCAGCCCGTCGGACGGGAGATGGTACGAGCAGTACTTC.

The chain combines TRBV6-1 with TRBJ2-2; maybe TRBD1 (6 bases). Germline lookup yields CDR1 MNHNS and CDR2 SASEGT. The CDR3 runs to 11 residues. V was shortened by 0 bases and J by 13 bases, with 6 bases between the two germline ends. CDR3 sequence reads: CASSEARGLFF. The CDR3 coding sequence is TGTGCCAGCAGTGAAGCCAGGGGGCTGTTTTTT.